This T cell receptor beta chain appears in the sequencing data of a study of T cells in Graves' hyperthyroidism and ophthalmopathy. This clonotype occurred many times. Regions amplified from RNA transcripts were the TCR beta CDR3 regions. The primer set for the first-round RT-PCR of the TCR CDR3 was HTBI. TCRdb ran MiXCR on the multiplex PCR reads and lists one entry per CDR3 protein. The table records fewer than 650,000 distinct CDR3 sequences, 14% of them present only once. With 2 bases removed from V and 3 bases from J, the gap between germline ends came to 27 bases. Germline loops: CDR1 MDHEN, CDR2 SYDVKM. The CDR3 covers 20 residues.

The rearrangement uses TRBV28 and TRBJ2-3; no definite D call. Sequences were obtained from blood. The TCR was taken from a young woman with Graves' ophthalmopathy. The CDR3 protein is CASSLKVPGPILRATDTQYF. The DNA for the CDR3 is TGTGCCAGCAGTTTAAAAGTTCCAGGACCTATCCTCCGGGCGACAGATACGCAGTATTTT.